One and the same sample provided the 14 T cell receptor beta chains below, sequenced in a study of blood T cell repertoires in COVID-19. Using immunoSEQ multiplex PCR, the repertoire was profiled, and TCRdb retains in-frame clones only, with some absent. The sample consists of under 300,000 clones, roughly 80% of them appearing once. The specimen sequenced was peripheral blood. The receptors derive from a human donor with COVID-19, enrolled during active disease. The donor label of this sample is uncertain.

V usage is TRBV6-2 or TRBV6-3 and J usage is TRBJ1-1; D uncertain. The V gene lost 0 bases and the J gene lost 2 bases, with 10 bases spanning the gap. The CDR3 covers 15 residues. Germline lookup yields CDR1 MNHEY and CDR2 SVGEGT. The CDR3 coding sequence is TGTGCCAGCAGTTACTCGATAGAGGGAAACACTGAAGCTTTCTTT. This translates into CASSYSIEGNTEAFF.

This chain links TRBV19 with TRBJ2-1; D gene ambiguous. This CDR3 region has 12 residues. V shed 6 bases and J shed 2 bases, with 5 bases lying between them. Germline V gene data show CDR1 as LNHDA and CDR2 as SQIVND (reference sequence). The CDR3 bases are TGTGCCAGTAGCCCAACCTACAATGAGCAGTTCTTC. Translating it yields CASSPTYNEQFF.

This chain links TRBV28 with TRBJ2-5; 9 bases align to TRBD1. Germline V gene sequence: CDR1 MDHEN, CDR2 SYDVKM. V lost 6 bases, J lost 5 bases, and 7 bases stayed unmatched. The CDR3 length is 14 residues. Written as DNA, the CDR3 is TGTGCCAGCAGCCAAAGGACAGGGGAGGAGACCCAGTACTTC. This encodes CASSQRTGEETQYF. Using reference TRBV28 and TRBJ2-5 for the parts outside the CDR3, the full variable domain is DVKVTQSSRYLVKRTGEKVFLECVQDMDHENMFWYRQDPGLGLRLIYFSYDVKMKEKGDIPEGYSVSREKKERFSLILESASTNQTSMYLCASSQRTGEETQYFGPGTRLLVL.

This chain links TRBV28 with TRBJ1-3, with 7 nucleotides matching TRBD1. The germline V gene encodes CDR1 MDHEN and CDR2 SYDVKM. V lost 4 bases, J lost 8 bases, and 14 bases stayed unmatched. The CDR3 has 16 residues. The CDR3 loop reads CASSSHTGDWGHTIYF. Here the CDR3 DNA reads TGTGCCAGCAGTTCCCACACAGGGGACTGGGGACACACCATATATTTT. The whole variable domain, filled in from reference TRBV28 and TRBJ1-3, reads DVKVTQSSRYLVKRTGEKVFLECVQDMDHENMFWYRQDPGLGLRLIYFSYDVKMKEKGDIPEGYSVSREKKERFSLILESASTNQTSMYLCASSSHTGDWGHTIYFGEGSWLTVV.

The J gene is TRBJ2-7, the V gene TRBV3-1 (or the pseudogene TRBV3-2); D ambiguous. In germline, CDR1 is LGHDT, CDR2 YNNKEL (reference sequence). The V end was cut by 1 base, the J end by 7 bases, with 17 bases between. The CDR3 runs to 15 residues. CDR3 protein: CASSQGVTSYEEQYF. The CDR3 DNA reads as TGTGCCAGCAGCCAAGGAGTCACTTCCTATGAGGAGCAGTACTTC.

This clone was observed once. The genes are TRBV6-5 and TRBJ2-5; 9 positions match TRBD1. The CDR3 spans 15 residues. After removal of 8 bases from V and 3 bases from J, the junction contained 10 bases not matched to a gene. Germline-derived CDR1 and CDR2 are MNHEY and SVGAGI. The CDR3 sequence: CASAGVGTGKETQYF. In DNA, the CDR3 is TGTGCCAGCGCCGGAGTCGGGACAGGGAAAGAGACCCAGTACTTC.

This clone was observed a handful of times. This chain uses TRBV7-9 with TRBJ1-1; the D gene is possibly TRBD1 (5 bases). The CDR3 has 14 amino acids. The V gene lost 5 bases and the J gene lost 8 bases, with 18 bases spanning the gap. CDR1 SEHNR and CDR2 FQNEAQ come from the germline V gene (reference sequence). The CDR3 DNA reads TGTGCCAGCAGCCCGACAGATACTAGCCAGGAAGCTTTCTTT. Translated: CASSPTDTSQEAFF. Using reference TRBV7-9 and TRBJ1-1 for the parts outside the CDR3, the full variable domain is DTGVSQNPRHKITKRGQNVTFRCDPISEHNRLYWYRQTLGQGPEFLTYFQNEAQLEKSRLLSDRFSAERPKGSFSTLEIQRTEQGDSAMYLCASSPTDTSQEAFFGQGTRLTVV.

This clone was picked up one time. The V and J genes are TRBV14 and TRBJ1-5, with a weak D call TRBD1 (5 bases). This CDR3 has 14 amino acids. CDR1 SGHDN and CDR2 FVKESK come from the germline V gene. Trimming removed 4 bases from V and 6 bases from J, with 13 bases in between. The CDR3 DNA reads as TGTGCCAGCAGCCCTGGGACTCTCGGTCAGCCCCAGCATTTT. Residues: CASSPGTLGQPQHF.

Worth noting for this clone: Other nucleotide sequences in the sample specify the same CDR3. CDR3 region: CASSFGTVQETQYF. CDR3 nucleotide sequence: TGTGCCAGCAGCTTTGGGACAGTCCAAGAGACCCAGTACTTC. The gene calls are TRBV7-2 and TRBJ2-5; 7 bases line up with TRBD1. Germline V lookup: CDR1 SGHTA, CDR2 FQGNSA. V lost 3 bases and J lost 1; bases outside the gene matches: 2. This CDR3 contains 14 residues.

This chain links TRBV7-2 with TRBJ1-5, with D hard to call. Germline V gene lookup returns CDR1 SGHTA and CDR2 FQGNSA. This CDR3 region has 14 residues. Trimming took off 5 bases at V and 1 base at J, with 9 bases between the two ends. In nucleotides, the CDR3 is TGTGCCAGCAGCCCCGGGGAGAGCAATCAGCCCCAGCATTTT. Translation gives CASSPGESNQPQHF. Full variable domain (missing parts from reference TRBV7-2 and TRBJ1-5): GAGVSQSPSNKVTEKGKDVELRCDPISGHTALYWYRQSLGQGLEFLIYFQGNSAPDKSGLPSDRFSAERTGGSVSTLTIQRTQQEDSAVYLCASSPGESNQPQHFGDGTRLSIL.

This chain connects TRBV7-6 to TRBJ2-1, with 8 bases lining up with TRBD2. CDR3 length: 17 residues. V was clipped by 4 bases and J by 3 bases; unmatched bases: 11. From germline, CDR1 is SGHVS and CDR2 FNYEAQ. CDR3 coding DNA: TGTGCCAGCAGCTCACAAGGAGCGGGAGCCGGCTACAATGAGCAGTTCTTC. It specifies CASSSQGAGAGYNEQFF.

Concerning this clone: The same CDR3 can be traced to other DNA sequences in this sample. This chain connects TRBV12-3 or TRBV12-4 to TRBJ1-2; no clear D. The length of the CDR3 is 13 residues. V was cut by 2 bases and J by 2 bases, with 6 bases left in between. The CDR3 region has the DNA TGTGCCAGCAGTTTAACAGCAAACTATGGCTACACCTTC. This encodes CASSLTANYGYTF.

This clone was detected a few times. In DNA form, the CDR3 reads TGTGCCAGCAGCCCGACAGGCTCTGGGTACGAGCAGTACTTC. As protein: CASSPTGSGYEQYF. The chain uses TRBV27 and TRBJ2-7; TRBD1 might be the D (6 bases). This CDR3 region has 14 residues. The germline CDR1 and CDR2 sequences are MNHEY and SMNVEV (reference sequence). V was shortened by 6 bases and J by 4 bases, with 16 bases between the two germline ends.

V is TRBV12-1 and J is TRBJ1-4; whether TRBD1, the table's D call, matches the DNA was not checked. TRBV12-1 is designated a pseudogene. CDR3 size: 18 residues. In DNA, the CDR3 is TGTGCCAGCGAAACTCCGAAAACAGGGGGCAGAACTAATGAAAAACTGTTTTTT. The encoded protein is CASETPKTGGRTNEKLFF.